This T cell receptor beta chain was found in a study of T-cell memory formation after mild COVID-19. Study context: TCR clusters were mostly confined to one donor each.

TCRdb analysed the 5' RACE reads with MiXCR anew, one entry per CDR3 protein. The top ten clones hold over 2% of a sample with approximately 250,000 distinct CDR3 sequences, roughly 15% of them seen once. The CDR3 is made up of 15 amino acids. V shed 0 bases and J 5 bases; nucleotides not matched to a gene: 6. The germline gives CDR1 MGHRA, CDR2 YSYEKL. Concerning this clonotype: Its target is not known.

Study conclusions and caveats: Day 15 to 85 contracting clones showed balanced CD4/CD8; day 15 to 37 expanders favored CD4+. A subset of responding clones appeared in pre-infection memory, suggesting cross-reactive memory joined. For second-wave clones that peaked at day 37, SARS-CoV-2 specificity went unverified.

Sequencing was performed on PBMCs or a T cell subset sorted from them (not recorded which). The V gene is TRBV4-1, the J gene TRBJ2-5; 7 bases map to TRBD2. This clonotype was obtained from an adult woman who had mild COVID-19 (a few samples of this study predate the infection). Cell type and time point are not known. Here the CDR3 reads CASSQDGSGEETQYF. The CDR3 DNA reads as TGCGCCAGCAGCCAAGATGGGAGCGGGGAGGAGACCCAGTACTTC.